Detailed here is one T cell receptor (beta chain). This clone's antigen is unknown. Base qualities are not provided; no much larger clone lies one nucleotide away. These data come from a study of Ad26.COV2.S vaccination and SARS-CoV-2 variants (dated by TCRdb to the early 2020s). Background for the entire study: Donors in the vaccine arm were drawn from COV1001, a phase I-IIa trial of Ad26.COV2.S in healthy adults that was multicentre, randomized, double-blind and placebo-controlled. Ad26.COV2.S was given intramuscularly at 5x10^10 or 1x10^11 viral particles, as a single shot or as two shots 56 days apart. TCRbeta repertoire sequencing served as the tool for gauging how specific and how broad the SARS-CoV-2-reactive T cell receptors were following Ad26.COV2.S vaccination. The TCR-sequenced set comprised around 30 samples: around 20 Ad26.COV2.S vaccine recipients, 5 placebo recipients and 8 SARS-CoV-2 convalescent individuals. Trial participants were randomized into five groups of five, in which low-dose or high-dose Ad26.COV2.S was given once or twice, or placebo was given on both occasions. Investigators remained blinded to trial group allocation during experiments and outcome assessment. Study-wide conclusions, independent of this receptor: The authors noted that the TCR breadth and depth analyses may have underestimated total T cell responses. The study was not powered to compare responses between vaccine doses or regimens. Ad26.COV2.S recipients had higher spike-specific TCR breadth than placebo recipients (P = 0.0014). Vaccine and placebo recipients had similar non-spike TCR breadth, a finding consistent with the vaccine containing only spike. After vaccination, spike-specific CD8+ and CD4+ T cell responses were reported to show substantial breadth.

Taken with the paper, the label for treatment or condition translates to: approximately 18 received Ad26.COV2.S at low or high dose, single or two shots; roughly five received placebo; per-sample allocation not given. For vaccine and placebo recipients, repertoires were sequenced using samples collected on day 63 after the first injection. Between 29 July and 7 August 2020, Cohort 1b enrolled around 24 adults aged 18-55 years at one site in Boston, USA. Ad26.COV2.S was a replication-incompetent adenovirus type 26 vector expressing a prefusion-stabilized SARS-CoV-2 spike protein from the original Wuhan strain. Counted from cysteine to phenylalanine, this CDR3 has 16 amino acids. The DNA shown is the 48-base CDR3, in frame from base 1. V is clipped by 5 bases and J by 4 bases, and the sequence between their germline boundaries is 17 bases long. CDR1 MDHEN and CDR2 SYDVKM are derived from the germline V gene.

The immunoSEQ Assay was used to sequence TCRbeta CDR3 regions. After extraction, genomic DNA underwent amplification by bias-controlled multiplex PCR, followed by high-throughput sequencing. The authors' analysis ran thus. Collapsing and filtering of sequences were performed to quantify the absolute abundance of each unique TCRbeta CDR3 region. Usable DNA was measured by amplifying reference genes present in all nucleated cells, and TCRbeta template counts were normalized to that usable DNA to estimate T cell fraction. Repertoire TCRs were annotated as SARS-CoV-2-specific when V gene, CDR3 amino acid sequence and J gene were exactly matched to a known reactive TCR set. MIRA supplied the reference SARS-CoV-2 TCR set, which was filtered for enrichment in COVID-19-positive ImmuneCODE repertoires so that public or cross-reactive TCRs were removed. Drawing on the MIRA antigens, annotated TCRs were analysed further at the level of specific ORF or position within ORF. Breadth was defined as annotated unique rearrangements over total unique productive rearrangements; depth was the summed frequency of those rearrangements. Group comparisons of TCR breadth used two-sided Wilcoxon rank-sum tests. TCRdb carries this immuneACCESS record with in-frame sequences only. Its versions omit some clonotypes, under half of them owing to an unresolved V gene in the studies checked, with the rest unexplained. From that table come the V and J calls and clone size; the DNA was used to work out D and trimming. The sample contains hundreds of thousands of clones, about 88% of them found a single time. 3% to 4% of the sample belongs to the ten largest clones.

Source: peripheral blood, taken in a trial of Ad26.COV2.S vaccine versus placebo. This TCR was sampled from a person aged 18-65 years who received the Ad26.COV2.S COVID-19 vaccine or a placebo. Rearrangement joined TRBV28 to TRBJ2-2, and TRBD2 may be the D gene, going by 6 matching bases. The encoded CDR3 is CASSPGPLGGTGELFF. The sequence in DNA is TGTGCCAGCAGTCCCGGACCCCTCGGGGGCACCGGGGAGCTGTTTTTT.